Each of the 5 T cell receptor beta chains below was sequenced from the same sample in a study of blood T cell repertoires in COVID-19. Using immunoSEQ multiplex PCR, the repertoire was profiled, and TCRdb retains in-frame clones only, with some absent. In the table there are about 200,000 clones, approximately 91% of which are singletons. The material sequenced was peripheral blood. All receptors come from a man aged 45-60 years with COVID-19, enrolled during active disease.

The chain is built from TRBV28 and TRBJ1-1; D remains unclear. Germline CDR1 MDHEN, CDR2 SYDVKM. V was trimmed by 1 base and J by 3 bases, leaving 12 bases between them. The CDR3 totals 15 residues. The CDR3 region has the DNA TGTGCCAGCAGTTTATCGGGAGGGTGGTACACTGAAGCTTTCTTT. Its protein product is CASSLSGGWYTEAFF.

This CDR3 reads CASKADRGNEKLFF. The DNA for the CDR3 is TGTGCCAGCAAGGCGGACAGGGGGAATGAAAAACTGTTTTTT. The chain employs TRBV2 and TRBJ1-4; 10 bases align to TRBD1. The CDR3 runs 14 residues. CDR1 SNHLY and CDR2 FYNNEI come from the germline V gene. With V trimmed by 7 bases and J by 5 bases, 4 bases remained unmatched.

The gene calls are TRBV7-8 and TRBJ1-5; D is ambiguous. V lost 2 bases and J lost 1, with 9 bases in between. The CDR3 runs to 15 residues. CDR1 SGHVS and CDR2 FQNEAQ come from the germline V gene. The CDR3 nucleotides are TGTGCCAGCAGCTTATGGGGAGAGAGCAATCAGCCCCAGCATTTT. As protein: CASSLWGESNQPQHF.

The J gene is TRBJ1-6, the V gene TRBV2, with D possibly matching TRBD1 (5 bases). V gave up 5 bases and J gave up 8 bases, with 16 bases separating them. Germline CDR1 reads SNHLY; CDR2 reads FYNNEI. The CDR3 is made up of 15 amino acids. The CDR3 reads CASSYRTSRYSPLHF. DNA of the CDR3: TGTGCCAGCAGTTATCGGACATCTCGGTATTCACCCCTCCACTTT.

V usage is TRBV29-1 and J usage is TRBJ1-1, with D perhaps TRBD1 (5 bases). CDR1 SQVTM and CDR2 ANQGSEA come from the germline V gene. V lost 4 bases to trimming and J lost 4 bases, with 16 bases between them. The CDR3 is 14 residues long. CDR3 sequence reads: CSVVVAGVTTEAFF. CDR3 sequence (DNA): TGCAGCGTTGTCGTGGCGGGGGTGACCACTGAAGCTTTCTTT.